This entry lists 16 T cell receptor beta chains sequenced from one sample in a study of OX40 agonist ivuxolimab in advanced cancers. Libraries were constructed by the immunoSEQ multiplex PCR assay. Entries here come from immuneACCESS through TCRdb and include only in-frame sequences with V and J called. Some clones fail to appear in such tables; in the studies checked, an unresolved V gene covers under half of the shortfall, and the cause of the remainder is unknown. The sample table records over 40,000 clones; roughly 86% of these occur just once. The top ten constitute 0.38% of the sample. The sequences come from CD4+ or CD8+ T cells sorted from blood, collected in a trial of the OX40 agonist ivuxolimab. The receptors were gathered from an adult with an advanced solid tumor such as melanoma, head and neck, liver or kidney cancer.

The table lists this clone with a count of one. This chain joins TRBV7-8 and TRBJ1-1; possible D gene TRBD1, 5 bases. The V and J ends lost 4 bases and 2 bases respectively, with 11 bases between them. CDR1 is SGHVS and CDR2 is FQNEAQ in the germline V gene. The CDR3 totals 14 residues. CDR3 residues: CASSWVGGNTEAFF. The CDR3 region has the DNA TGTGCCAGCAGCTGGGTGGGGGGAAACACTGAAGCTTTCTTT.

The chain couples TRBV7-2 to TRBJ1-5; weak D call: TRBD1 (5 bases). V was pared by 4 bases and J by 7 bases, with 17 bases between. CDR1 is SGHTA and CDR2 is FQGNSA in the germline V gene. The CDR3 has 15 residues. In DNA, the CDR3 is TGTGCCAGCAGCTCGGACGGCGGGGCGTGGCAGCCCCAGCATTTT. Translation gives CASSSDGGAWQPQHF.

This clone was seen once. V is TRBV28 and J is TRBJ2-5; 8 nucleotides match TRBD2. Looked up from germline, CDR1 is MDHEN and CDR2 is SYDVKM. The J segment lost 0 bases and the V segment lost 1 base, leaving 7 bases of the junction unmatched. The CDR3 consists of 17 residues. As DNA, the CDR3 is TGTGCCAGCAGTTTATTTTCGACGGGAGGGTACCAAGAGACCCAGTACTTC. Residues: CASSLFSTGGYQETQYF.

The genes are TRBV5-6 and TRBJ1-2; 7 bases align to TRBD1. The CDR3 runs 14 residues. V dropped 2 bases and J dropped 4; count of bases not matched to a gene: 5. CDR1 is SGHDT, CDR2 YYEEEE, per germline. This chain's CDR3 is CASSLKTGSYGYTF. As DNA, the CDR3 is TGTGCCAGCAGCTTAAAGACAGGGTCCTATGGCTACACCTTC.

The rearrangement links TRBV14 to TRBJ2-3; D ambiguous. The germline V gene has CDR1 SGHDN and CDR2 FVKESK. V lost 4 bases to trimming and J lost 7 bases, with 9 bases between them. This CDR3 has 12 residues. The CDR3 DNA reads as TGTGCCAGCAGCCCCGAATCCCATACGCAGTATTTT. This sequence encodes CASSPESHTQYF. Variable domain in full (rest from reference TRBV14 and TRBJ2-3): EAGVTQFPSHSVIEKGQTVTLRCDPISGHDNLYWYRRVMGKEIKFLLHFVKESKQDESGMPNNRFLAERTGGTYSTLKVQPAELEDSGVYFCASSPESHTQYFGPGTRLTVL.

CDR3 nucleotides: TGTGCCAGCAGCGTTGGTACTGGCTACACCTTC. Residues: CASSVGTGYTF. V usage is TRBV9 and J usage is TRBJ1-2, with D unclear. Germline CDR1 and CDR2: SGDLS and YYNGEE. The V end lost 2 bases, the J end lost 7 bases, and 6 bases lay between the germline ends. The CDR3 has 11 residues.

The chain has TRBV18 and TRBJ1-6; D unclear. This CDR3 has 14 amino acids. Trimming left V 0 bases short and J 8 bases short, with 8 bases between. Per the germline V gene, CDR1 is KGHSH and CDR2 is LQKENI. CDR3 residues: CASSPPSGHSPLHF. The CDR3 coding sequence is TGTGCCAGCTCACCACCTTCCGGGCATTCACCCCTCCACTTT.

This clone was counted a few times. The rearrangement uses TRBV11-3 and TRBJ2-5, with unresolved D. V was shortened by 8 bases and J by 5 bases, with 9 bases between the two germline ends. CDR1 is SGHNT, CDR2 YENEEA, per germline. The CDR3 is 11 amino acids. CDR3: CASAQGETQYF. CDR3 nucleotides: TGTGCCAGCGCCCAAGGGGAGACCCAGTACTTC.

The rearrangement joins TRBV19 to TRBJ2-1; TRBD2 is a possible D gene (6 bases). Germline CDR1 LNHDA, CDR2 SQIVND (reference sequence). V lost 5 bases and J lost 2, with 13 bases in between. The CDR3 length is 15 residues. The CDR3 nucleotides are TGTGCCAGTAGTCCCCGCGGGATCGCCTACAATGAGCAGTTCTTC. It yields the protein CASSPRGIAYNEQFF.

The genes are TRBV11-2 and TRBJ2-1; TRBD1 agrees at 9 bases. J was trimmed by 7 bases and V by 3 bases; bases with no gene match: 7. This CDR3 has 15 residues. Germline V gene data show CDR1 as SGHAT and CDR2 as FQNNGV. As DNA, the CDR3 is TGTGCCAGCAGCTTTTGGGGACAGGGACGTAATGAGCAGTTCTTC. Its protein product is CASSFWGQGRNEQFF.

The J gene is TRBJ2-1, the V gene TRBV5-1, with 11 bases matching TRBD2. V trimming: 3 bases; J trimming: 4 bases; junction bases outside the gene matches: 6. Per germline, CDR1 SGHRS and CDR2 YFSETQ. CDR3 size: 16 residues. CDR3: CASSSLAGGMYNEQFF. Here the CDR3 DNA reads TGCGCCAGCAGCTCCTTAGCGGGAGGGATGTACAATGAGCAGTTCTTC.

The rearrangement joins TRBV6-5 to TRBJ2-3, with a possible D match to TRBD2 (6 bases). V dropped 2 bases and J dropped 5 bases, with 11 bases sitting between them. There are 14 residues in the CDR3. Germline V gene sequence: CDR1 MNHEY, CDR2 SVGAGI. In DNA, the CDR3 is TGTGCCAGCAGTTACACACTAGCAATAGATACGCAGTATTTT. This codes for CASSYTLAIDTQYF.

The J gene is TRBJ1-1, the V gene TRBV2; D may be TRBD1 (5 bases). V was cut by 3 bases and J by 1 base, with 9 bases left in between. CDR1 and CDR2 (germline): SNHLY, FYNNEI. This CDR3 contains 14 residues. The CDR3 DNA reads as TGTGCCAGCAGTGACTTACAGGCGAACACTGAAGCTTTCTTT. Translating it yields CASSDLQANTEAFF. Combining the CDR3 with reference TRBV2 and TRBJ1-1 gives the whole variable domain EPEVTQTPSHQVTQMGQEVILRCVPISNHLYFYWYRQILGQKVEFLVSFYNNEISEKSEIFDDQFSVERPDGSNFTLKIRSTKLEDSAMYFCASSDLQANTEAFFGQGTRLTVV.

J is TRBJ2-3 and V is TRBV29-1, with 9 bases matching TRBD1. The CDR3 totals 13 residues. The V and J ends lost 4 bases and 2 bases, in that order; junction bases with no gene match: 1. Germline CDR1 and CDR2: SQVTM and ANQGSEA. CDR3 protein: CSVGTGATDTQYF. CDR3 sequence (DNA): TGCAGCGTTGGGACAGGGGCCACAGATACGCAGTATTTT.

This chain joins TRBV7-9 and TRBJ1-1, with 9 bases aligning to TRBD1. CDR1 SEHNR and CDR2 FQNEAQ come from the germline V gene (reference sequence). The CDR3 consists of 16 residues. V lost 0 bases and J lost 6; bases outside the gene matches: 8. The CDR3, as DNA: TGTGCCAGCAGCTTAGCGTCCGGACAGGGGCTTGCTGAAGCTTTCTTT. Translating gives CASSLASGQGLAEAFF.

This chain's CDR3 is CASSSWGRGPYEQYF. The CDR3 DNA is TGCGCCAGCAGCTCGTGGGGCAGGGGGCCCTACGAGCAGTACTTC. J is TRBJ2-7 and V is TRBV4-1; 8 bases agree with TRBD1. This CDR3 region has 15 residues. CDR1 is MGHRA, CDR2 YSYEKL, per germline. The V and J ends lost 5 bases and 2 bases, in that order; junction bases with no gene match: 8.